The rows below give T cell receptor beta chains drawn from one sample of a study of response to subunit inactivated influenza vaccine. TCRdb itself ran the RT-PCR reads through MiXCR, one entry per CDR3 protein. The repertoire includes about 180,000 distinct CDR3 sequences, about 10% of them detected once, and approximately 35% sits in the top ten. Here the sequenced sample was CD8+ T cells sorted from PBMCs, taken 23 to 25 months after vaccination. These receptors came from a man in his fifties or sixties who received an inactivated influenza vaccine. The CDR3 runs from the conserved cysteine through the conserved F or W. A D gene is named only where the DNA matches it firmly. Clone size is stated in some rows and not others, as once, few, many or a class when expanded.

len	abundance	v_gene	d_gene	j_gene	CDR3nt	CDR3aa
19	-	TRBV7-6	TRBD2	TRBJ2-2	TGTGCCAGCAGCTTAGAGCCCGGACTAGCGGGGGTTTACACCGGGGAGCTGTTTTTT	CASSLEPGLAGVYTGELFF
15	many	TRBV18	TRBD2	TRBJ2-7	TGTGCCAGCTCACTAAGCGGGACTACCCCCTACGAGCAGTACTTC	CASSLSGTTPYEQYF
16	-	TRBV7-6	TRBD2	TRBJ2-7	TGTGCCAGCAGCTTAGCACCGGGACTAGCAACCTACGAGCAGTACTTC	CASSLAPGLATYEQYF
15	-	TRBV9	-	TRBJ2-1	TGTGCCAGCACCCGGGGGGCAGGAAGCTACAATGAGCAGTTCTTC	CASTRGAGSYNEQFF
16	-	TRBV20-1	TRBD2	TRBJ2-7	TGCAGTGCTTTCTCCGGGACTAGCGTTATCTCCTACGAGCAGTACTTC	CSAFSGTSVISYEQYF
16	many	TRBV19	TRBD1	TRBJ2-5	TGTGCCAGTAGTCCGGGGACAGATCCGCTTCGGGAGACCCAGTACTTC	CASSPGTDPLRETQYF
15	few	TRBV4-1	-	TRBJ1-1	TGCGCCAGCAGCCAAGATCATGGCGGACGGACTGAAGCTTTCTTT	CASSQDHGGRTEAFF
14	few	TRBV2	-	TRBJ1-1	TGTGCCAGCAGGGACCCCAGGTACGACACTGAAGCTTTCTTT	CASRDPRYDTEAFF
14	-	TRBV13	TRBD1	TRBJ2-7	TGTGCCAGCAGCTCGGGACAGGCTAGTTACGAGCAGTACTTC	CASSSGQASYEQYF
17	-	TRBV5-1	TRBD2	TRBJ2-1	TGCGCCAGCAGACCCTTGAGGGCGGGGGACTCCTACAATGAGCAGTTCTTC	CASRPLRAGDSYNEQFF
13	few	TRBV6-1	TRBD1	TRBJ2-7	TGTGCCAGCAGTCCCGGGACAGAATACGAGCAGTACTTC	CASSPGTEYEQYF
14	-	TRBV28	TRBD2	TRBJ2-7	TGTGCCAGCAGTTTTTCGGGGGGTTCCTACGAGCAGTACTTC	CASSFSGGSYEQYF
16	few	TRBV7-6	TRBD2	TRBJ2-5	TGTGCCAGCAGCTCCTGGACTAGCGCCTACCAAGAGACCCAGTACTTC	CASSSWTSAYQETQYF
14	-	TRBV28	-	TRBJ2-7	TGTGCCAGCAGTTTGATGGGGGATTCCTACGAGCAGTACTTC	CASSLMGDSYEQYF
13	few	TRBV28	-	TRBJ2-5	TGTGCCAGCAGTCGGACAGCGGACAAGACCCAGTACTTC	CASSRTADKTQYF
17	-	TRBV28	TRBD1	TRBJ2-1	TGTGCCAGCAGTCCCCTCGGGTCCGGACAGGGCTACAATGAGCAGTTCTTC	CASSPLGSGQGYNEQFF
13	-	TRBV15	-	TRBJ2-2	TGTGCCACCAGTAATTACGGGGGAAGGGAGCTGTTTTTT	CATSNYGGRELFF
13	-	TRBV4-1	-	TRBJ2-7	TGCGCCAGCAGCCATGGACACAGCTACGAGCAGTACTTC	CASSHGHSYEQYF
15	-	TRBV27	TRBD1	TRBJ2-1	TGTGCCAGCACTAAGGGGACAGGGGGCTACAATGAGCAGTTCTTC	CASTKGTGGYNEQFF
17	-	TRBV28	TRBD1	TRBJ2-3	TGTGCCAGCAGTTGGAACCGGGACAGGGAATGGGAAGATACGCAGTATTTT	CASSWNRDREWEDTQYF
14	-	TRBV20-1	TRBD2	TRBJ2-7	TGCAGTGCTAGAGATCGGACTAGTGTCTACGAGCAGTACTTC	CSARDRTSVYEQYF
15	few	TRBV5-6	-	TRBJ2-1	TGTGCCAGCAGCTTGAGAGGCAGGGAGGTTAATGAGCAGTTCTTC	CASSLRGREVNEQFF
13	few	TRBV7-2	-	TRBJ2-7	TGTGCCAGCAGCTCGACATTGTACTACGAGCAGTACTTC	CASSSTLYYEQYF
10	-	TRBV27	-	TRBJ2-7	TGTGCCACCAGCGGTTACGAGCAGTACTTC	CATSGYEQYF
15	-	TRBV12-3/TRBV12-4	TRBD1	TRBJ2-5	TGTGCCAGCAGTTTAAGGCAGGGGGCGAAAGAGACCCAGTACTTC	CASSLRQGAKETQYF
13	few	TRBV14	-	TRBJ2-7	TGTGCCAGCAGCCCCAGACTAGGCTACGAGCAGTACTTC	CASSPRLGYEQYF
15	many	TRBV7-8	TRBD2	TRBJ2-2	TGTGCCAGCAGCCCCCAGCGGGAGATCATCGGGGAGCTGTTTTTT	CASSPQREIIGELFF
16	-	TRBV13	TRBD1	TRBJ2-7	TGTGCCAGCAGCTTAGGCCTGACAGGGGAAAGTTACGAGCAGTACTTC	CASSLGLTGESYEQYF
16	-	TRBV7-9	TRBD1	TRBJ1-3	TGTGCCAGCAGCTTGGGACAGGGCCCCTCTGGAAACACCATATATTTT	CASSLGQGPSGNTIYF
14	few	TRBV10-3	-	TRBJ2-7	TGTGCCATCAGGGGGGCTAGCGGCTCCTACGAGCAGTACTTC	CAIRGASGSYEQYF
16	-	TRBV7-9	TRBD1	TRBJ1-1	TGTGCCAGCAGCCACCTAAGAACAGGGGGAGGTACTGAAGCTTTCTTT	CASSHLRTGGGTEAFF
12	many	TRBV7-9	-	TRBJ2-1	TGTGCCACGCAGGCTAGTTTCAATGAGCAGTTCTTC	CATQASFNEQFF
14	few	TRBV5-1	TRBD1	TRBJ1-4	TGCGCCAGCAGCTCCGGGACAGGTTATGAAAAACTGTTTTTT	CASSSGTGYEKLFF
15	many	TRBV7-9	TRBD2	TRBJ2-7	TGTGCCAGCAACTCCGGGACTAGCGATTCCTACGAGCAGTACTTC	CASNSGTSDSYEQYF
14	-	TRBV15	-	TRBJ2-7	TGTGCCACCAGCAGGGGGACACTGACCTACGAGCAGTACTTC	CATSRGTLTYEQYF